This T cell receptor beta chain was identified in a study of blood T cells in healthy people across ages. Together with a sample-barcoded 5' primer, a J-beta primer mix was included in a second PCR lasting 7 to 11 cycles. TCRdb redid the calling of the 5' RACE reads with MiXCR, one entry per CDR3 protein. The profile covers about 640,000 distinct CDR3 sequences, with roughly 31% appearing a single time and approximately 14% taken by the ten largest. J lost 4 bases, V lost 2 bases, and 5 bases had no gene match. Germline CDR1 LGHNT, CDR2 FRNRAP. The CDR3 covers 15 residues. The sample consisted of blood. The genes are TRBV12-5 and TRBJ2-1, with 7 bases identical to TRBD2. This receptor was taken from a woman over 75 in good health. CDR3 amino acids: CASGLMASGYNEQFF. CDR3 DNA sequence: TGTGCTAGTGGTTTGATGGCTAGCGGATACAATGAGCAGTTCTTC.